This is a list of T cell receptor beta chains from one sample in a study of spatial heterogeneity in lung cancer. TCRdb re-called the 5' RACE reads with MiXCR, one entry per CDR3 protein. The repertoire holds under 40,000 distinct CDR3 sequences, with less than 5.5% as singletons. Sequencing was performed on PBMCs, taken at surgery. The source is a female donor with early-stage non-small cell lung cancer. Each CDR3 is given with its conserved first and last residue. The order of the fields is J gene, V gene, clone size, D gene, CDR3 protein, CDR3 DNA. The D gene is left open where the match is weak. Rows give clone size only sometimes, using once, few, many, or a class for an expanded clone.

J gene: TRBJ2-3
V gene: TRBV11-2
clone size: NA
D gene: NA
CDR3 protein: CASSLVLDTQYF
CDR3 DNA: TGTGCCAGCAGCTTAGTACTTGATACGCAGTATTTT

J gene: TRBJ1-6
V gene: TRBV2
clone size: medium-sized
D gene: NA
CDR3 protein: CASSEGRHNSPLHF
CDR3 DNA: TGTGCCAGCAGTGAAGGGAGACACAATTCACCCCTCCACTTT

J gene: TRBJ1-4
V gene: TRBV7-2
clone size: many
D gene: NA
CDR3 protein: CASSPGTLGEKLFF
CDR3 DNA: TGTGCCAGCAGCCCCGGGACATTGGGTGAAAAACTGTTTTTT

J gene: TRBJ2-2
V gene: TRBV6-2/TRBV6-3
clone size: many
D gene: TRBD1
CDR3 protein: CASNLPGQGAGELFF
CDR3 DNA: TGTGCCAGCAACTTACCGGGACAGGGGGCCGGGGAGCTGTTTTTT

J gene: TRBJ1-4
V gene: TRBV12-3/TRBV12-4
clone size: many
D gene: NA
CDR3 protein: CASTPYGKGEKLFF
CDR3 DNA: TGTGCCAGCACTCCGTACGGGAAGGGTGAAAAACTGTTTTTT

J gene: TRBJ1-1
V gene: TRBV7-3
clone size: many
D gene: NA
CDR3 protein: CASSLTGMNTEAFF
CDR3 DNA: TGTGCCAGCAGCTTAACAGGGATGAACACTGAAGCTTTCTTT

J gene: TRBJ2-3
V gene: TRBV5-4
clone size: many
D gene: NA
CDR3 protein: CASSPGAGTDTQYF
CDR3 DNA: TGTGCCAGCAGCCCAGGGGCTGGCACAGATACGCAGTATTTT

J gene: TRBJ1-5
V gene: TRBV20-1
clone size: NA
D gene: TRBD1
CDR3 protein: CSASFSATGGIWSNQPQHF
CDR3 DNA: TGCAGTGCTAGTTTCAGTGCGACAGGGGGCATCTGGAGCAATCAGCCCCAGCATTTT

J gene: TRBJ2-3
V gene: TRBV20-1
clone size: many
D gene: NA
CDR3 protein: CSANGEFTDTQYF
CDR3 DNA: TGCAGTGCTAACGGGGAATTCACAGATACGCAGTATTTT

J gene: TRBJ1-5
V gene: TRBV5-1
clone size: few
D gene: NA
CDR3 protein: CASSSPERQPQHF
CDR3 DNA: TGCGCCAGCAGCTCCCCAGAGAGGCAGCCCCAGCATTTT

J gene: TRBJ1-5
V gene: TRBV7-9
clone size: many
D gene: NA
CDR3 protein: CASSLENQPQHF
CDR3 DNA: TGTGCCAGCAGCTTGGAGAATCAGCCCCAGCATTTT

J gene: TRBJ1-1
V gene: TRBV7-2
clone size: many
D gene: TRBD1
CDR3 protein: CASSLRQGGAFF
CDR3 DNA: TGTGCCAGCAGCCTCCGACAGGGAGGGGCTTTCTTT

J gene: TRBJ2-7
V gene: TRBV7-3
clone size: many
D gene: TRBD2
CDR3 protein: CASRSPNPTSGGEYEQYF
CDR3 DNA: TGTGCCAGCAGATCTCCCAACCCAACTAGCGGGGGGGAATACGAGCAGTACTTC

J gene: TRBJ2-1
V gene: TRBV6-6
clone size: many
D gene: TRBD2
CDR3 protein: CAALGSGGPNEQFF
CDR3 DNA: TGTGCCGCCCTTGGTAGCGGGGGGCCTAATGAGCAGTTCTTC

J gene: TRBJ2-5
V gene: TRBV3-1
clone size: many
D gene: TRBD2
CDR3 protein: CASSRSGGGETQYF
CDR3 DNA: TGTGCCAGCAGCCGTAGCGGGGGCGGAGAGACCCAGTACTTC

J gene: TRBJ2-7
V gene: TRBV7-2
clone size: NA
D gene: NA
CDR3 protein: CASSRDGTYEQYF
CDR3 DNA: TGTGCCAGCAGCCGGGACGGAACCTACGAGCAGTACTTC

J gene: TRBJ2-5
V gene: TRBV20-1
clone size: many
D gene: TRBD1
CDR3 protein: CSALDRGGETQYF
CDR3 DNA: TGCAGTGCTCTGGACAGGGGAGGAGAGACCCAGTACTTC

J gene: TRBJ2-7
V gene: TRBV7-8
clone size: many
D gene: NA
CDR3 protein: CASSSPAGTPHYEQYF
CDR3 DNA: TGTGCCAGCAGCTCCCCGGCCGGGACGCCACACTACGAGCAGTACTTC

J gene: TRBJ2-2
V gene: TRBV3-1
clone size: NA
D gene: NA
CDR3 protein: CASSHAQASGELFF
CDR3 DNA: TGTGCCAGCAGCCACGCCCAGGCGTCCGGGGAGCTGTTTTTT

J gene: TRBJ2-7
V gene: TRBV6-1
clone size: NA
D gene: NA
CDR3 protein: CASSDRIGTSPYEQYF
CDR3 DNA: TGTGCCAGCAGTGACCGGATCGGGACGTCCCCCTACGAGCAGTACTTC

J gene: TRBJ2-3
V gene: TRBV4-1
clone size: many
D gene: NA
CDR3 protein: CASSQVLSLGADTQYF
CDR3 DNA: TGCGCCAGCAGCCAAGTCCTTTCGCTTGGGGCAGATACGCAGTATTTT

J gene: TRBJ1-6
V gene: TRBV14
clone size: many
D gene: NA
CDR3 protein: CASTETGYSPLHF
CDR3 DNA: TGTGCCAGCACCGAAACAGGGTATTCACCCCTCCACTTT

J gene: TRBJ2-3
V gene: TRBV27
clone size: few
D gene: NA
CDR3 protein: CASKKAPRDSTDTQYF
CDR3 DNA: TGTGCCAGCAAAAAGGCTCCGCGGGATAGCACAGATACGCAGTATTTT

J gene: TRBJ2-7
V gene: TRBV10-1
clone size: NA
D gene: NA
CDR3 protein: CASSENSPYEQYF
CDR3 DNA: TGCGCCAGCAGTGAGAACAGTCCCTACGAGCAGTACTTC

J gene: TRBJ1-1
V gene: TRBV5-6
clone size: many
D gene: NA
CDR3 protein: CASSPRGVGYTEAFF
CDR3 DNA: TGTGCCAGCAGCCCCCGGGGGGTAGGATACACTGAAGCTTTCTTT

J gene: TRBJ2-1
V gene: TRBV11-2
clone size: many
D gene: NA
CDR3 protein: CASSHGLSGREQFF
CDR3 DNA: TGTGCCAGCAGCCACGGACTAAGCGGGCGTGAGCAGTTCTTC

J gene: TRBJ2-2
V gene: TRBV7-3
clone size: NA
D gene: NA
CDR3 protein: CASSLRQGSGELFF
CDR3 DNA: TGTGCCAGCAGCTTACGTCAGGGATCCGGGGAGCTGTTTTTT

J gene: TRBJ2-5
V gene: TRBV10-2
clone size: many
D gene: NA
CDR3 protein: CASSEIQETQYF
CDR3 DNA: TGCGCCAGCAGTGAGATCCAAGAGACCCAGTACTTC

J gene: TRBJ1-3
V gene: TRBV7-9
clone size: many
D gene: TRBD1
CDR3 protein: CASSAYSGTGGTYF
CDR3 DNA: TGTGCCAGCAGCGCATACTCCGGGACAGGCGGCACGTATTTT

J gene: TRBJ2-3
V gene: TRBV6-6
clone size: NA
D gene: TRBD2
CDR3 protein: CASSWGLTDTQYF
CDR3 DNA: TGTGCCAGCAGTTGGGGACTAACAGATACGCAGTATTTT

J gene: TRBJ1-5
V gene: TRBV9
clone size: few
D gene: NA
CDR3 protein: CASSGGLGPLDQPQHF
CDR3 DNA: TGTGCCAGCAGCGGGGGCCTTGGACCCCTGGATCAGCCCCAGCATTTT

J gene: TRBJ1-6
V gene: TRBV6-5
clone size: many
D gene: NA
CDR3 protein: CASSSDGIYNSPLHF
CDR3 DNA: TGTGCCAGCAGCTCCGACGGGATCTATAATTCACCCCTCCACTTT

J gene: TRBJ2-3
V gene: TRBV7-8
clone size: many
D gene: NA
CDR3 protein: CASSPSGDTQYF
CDR3 DNA: TGTGCCAGCAGCCCTAGTGGAGATACGCAGTATTTT

J gene: TRBJ2-2
V gene: TRBV19
clone size: few
D gene: NA
CDR3 protein: CASSSGTRDTGELFF
CDR3 DNA: TGTGCCAGTAGTAGCGGGACTCGAGACACCGGGGAGCTGTTTTTT

J gene: TRBJ2-1
V gene: TRBV20-1
clone size: many
D gene: TRBD2
CDR3 protein: CSARPVAGGYNEQFF
CDR3 DNA: TGCAGTGCTAGACCGGTGGCGGGGGGCTACAATGAGCAGTTCTTC

J gene: TRBJ2-3
V gene: TRBV11-1
clone size: many
D gene: TRBD1
CDR3 protein: CASSLQTGNTQYF
CDR3 DNA: TGTGCCAGCAGCCTACAGACAGGGAATACGCAGTATTTT

J gene: TRBJ1-2
V gene: TRBV4-2
clone size: few
D gene: TRBD1
CDR3 protein: CASSYAPGQDYGYTF
CDR3 DNA: TGTGCCAGCAGTTATGCCCCGGGACAGGACTATGGCTACACCTTC

J gene: TRBJ1-2
V gene: TRBV18
clone size: few
D gene: TRBD1
CDR3 protein: CASSPRTGGNYGYTF
CDR3 DNA: TGTGCCAGCTCACCACGGACAGGGGGGAACTATGGCTACACCTTC

J gene: TRBJ2-2
V gene: TRBV19
clone size: NA
D gene: NA
CDR3 protein: CASKEPVGELFF
CDR3 DNA: TGTGCCAGTAAGGAGCCGGTCGGGGAGCTGTTTTTT

J gene: TRBJ1-5
V gene: TRBV21-1
clone size: many
D gene: NA
CDR3 protein: CASSAEDYCPKGQPQHF
CDR3 DNA: TGTGCCAGCAGCGCTGAGGATTATTGCCCGAAAGGTCAGCCCCAGCATTTT

J gene: TRBJ1-6
V gene: TRBV10-3
clone size: NA
D gene: NA
CDR3 protein: CAISGEIQGSYNSPLHF
CDR3 DNA: TGTGCCATCAGTGGGGAAATTCAAGGCTCCTATAATTCACCCCTCCACTTT

J gene: TRBJ2-3
V gene: TRBV20-1
clone size: few
D gene: TRBD2
CDR3 protein: CSARSLAGFTDTQYF
CDR3 DNA: TGCAGTGCTAGATCGTTAGCGGGGTTCACAGATACGCAGTATTTT

J gene: TRBJ2-7
V gene: TRBV5-1
clone size: few
D gene: TRBD1
CDR3 protein: CASSLPGGRNYEQYF
CDR3 DNA: TGCGCCAGCAGCTTGCCAGGGGGCCGTAACTACGAGCAGTACTTC

J gene: TRBJ2-5
V gene: TRBV12-3/TRBV12-4
clone size: NA
D gene: TRBD2
CDR3 protein: CASSGTSGGAETQYF
CDR3 DNA: TGTGCCAGCAGTGGGACTAGCGGGGGGGCGGAGACCCAGTACTTC

J gene: TRBJ2-7
V gene: TRBV4-1
clone size: many
D gene: TRBD2
CDR3 protein: CASSQPRGGSSYEQYF
CDR3 DNA: TGCGCCAGCAGCCAGCCACGCGGGGGTAGCTCCTACGAGCAGTACTTC

J gene: TRBJ2-5
V gene: TRBV19
clone size: NA
D gene: NA
CDR3 protein: CASSIGLRETQYF
CDR3 DNA: TGTGCCAGTAGTATAGGACTTAGGGAGACCCAGTACTTC

J gene: TRBJ1-2
V gene: TRBV9
clone size: NA
D gene: NA
CDR3 protein: CASSGRAYTF
CDR3 DNA: TGTGCCAGCAGCGGCCGGGCCTACACCTTC

J gene: TRBJ2-1
V gene: TRBV5-1
clone size: many
D gene: TRBD1
CDR3 protein: CASSYRGQGGYNEQFF
CDR3 DNA: TGCGCCAGCAGCTACCGAGGACAGGGGGGATACAATGAGCAGTTCTTC

J gene: TRBJ2-7
V gene: TRBV30
clone size: many
D gene: NA
CDR3 protein: CAWSPSPTLGESAYEQYF
CDR3 DNA: TGTGCCTGGAGTCCATCGCCCACTCTAGGGGAATCAGCCTACGAGCAGTACTTC

J gene: TRBJ2-1
V gene: TRBV27
clone size: many
D gene: NA
CDR3 protein: CASIPGQGHNEQFF
CDR3 DNA: TGTGCCAGCATCCCGGGACAAGGTCACAATGAGCAGTTCTTC

J gene: TRBJ2-7
V gene: TRBV28
clone size: many
D gene: NA
CDR3 protein: CASSLSLSYEQYF
CDR3 DNA: TGTGCCAGCAGTTTATCGTTATCCTACGAGCAGTACTTC

J gene: TRBJ1-1
V gene: TRBV20-1
clone size: NA
D gene: NA
CDR3 protein: CSVFSSGGVVSEAFF
CDR3 DNA: TGCAGTGTCTTTAGCTCGGGGGGCGTAGTATCTGAAGCTTTCTTT

J gene: TRBJ1-5
V gene: TRBV11-2
clone size: many
D gene: NA
CDR3 protein: CASSRDGDQPQHF
CDR3 DNA: TGTGCCAGCAGCCGGGACGGGGATCAGCCCCAGCATTTT

J gene: TRBJ2-7
V gene: TRBV9
clone size: many
D gene: NA
CDR3 protein: CASSPGRQTSYEQYF
CDR3 DNA: TGTGCCAGCAGCCCGGGCCGACAGACTTCCTACGAGCAGTACTTC

J gene: TRBJ2-7
V gene: TRBV20-1
clone size: many
D gene: TRBD1
CDR3 protein: CSAPGQGAGGQYF
CDR3 DNA: TGCAGTGCCCCGGGACAGGGGGCCGGTGGGCAGTACTTC

J gene: TRBJ2-2
V gene: TRBV11-1
clone size: many
D gene: NA
CDR3 protein: CASSLSKRTLERGTGELFF
CDR3 DNA: TGTGCCAGCAGCTTATCTAAACGAACTCTCGAGAGGGGGACCGGGGAGCTGTTTTTT

J gene: TRBJ2-3
V gene: TRBV9
clone size: few
D gene: NA
CDR3 protein: CASSVAGARHTQYF
CDR3 DNA: TGTGCCAGCAGCGTAGCAGGGGCGCGTCATACGCAGTATTTT

J gene: TRBJ1-1
V gene: TRBV18
clone size: NA
D gene: TRBD1
CDR3 protein: CASSPDRANTEAFF
CDR3 DNA: TGTGCCAGCTCACCAGACAGGGCGAACACTGAAGCTTTCTTT

J gene: TRBJ2-5
V gene: TRBV14
clone size: many
D gene: NA
CDR3 protein: CASSARVIKQETQYF
CDR3 DNA: TGTGCCAGCAGCGCCAGGGTAATTAAACAAGAGACCCAGTACTTC